These T cell receptor beta chains were read from a single sample in a study of T cell responses to AZD1222 COVID-19 vaccine. Sequenced by immunoSEQ multiplex PCR; TCRdb stores in-frame clones only, minus some. The data contain about 180,000 clones, 80% to 90% of them seen just once; the ten biggest clones take up about 8%. Sample: peripheral blood, taken on day 0 of AZD1222 vaccination. Receptors were obtained from an adult in good health. CDR3s include the opening cysteine and the closing phenylalanine or tryptophan. The D gene is left open where the match is weak. A row's size may be missing; if present it is once, few, many or a size class.

clone size	V gene	D gene	CDR3 length	J gene	CDR3 protein	CDR3 DNA
-	TRBV20-1	-	10	TRBJ2-1	CSASHNEQFF	TGCAGTGCTAGTCACAATGAGCAGTTCTTC
once	TRBV2	-	10	TRBJ2-7	CASSNYEQYF	TGTGCCAGCAGCAACTACGAGCAGTACTTC
-	TRBV3-1/TRBV3-2	TRBD1	14	TRBJ1-6	CASSPTGGGSPLHF	TGTGCCAGCAGCCCTACAGGGGGCGGATCACCCCTCCACTTT
-	TRBV5-1	-	13	TRBJ2-7	CASSLIESYEQYF	TGCGCCAGCAGCTTGATAGAGTCCTACGAGCAGTACTTC
-	TRBV5-1	-	16	TRBJ1-1	CASSLGTSILNTEAFF	TGCGCCAGCAGCCTAGGGACATCAATTCTAAACACTGAAGCTTTCTTT
-	TRBV25-1	-	14	TRBJ2-1	CASSSLSSYNEQFF	TGTGCCAGCAGTAGCCTGAGCTCCTACAATGAGCAGTTCTTC
-	TRBV12-3/TRBV12-4	-	12	TRBJ1-1	CASSLAGVEAFF	TGTGCCAGCAGTTTAGCAGGGGTCGAGGCTTTCTTT
-	TRBV5-4	-	16	TRBJ1-6	CASSSGPVDYNSPLHF	TGTGCCAGCAGCTCCGGACCCGTTGACTATAATTCACCCCTCCACTTT
-	TRBV9	-	15	TRBJ2-3	CASSVPGALTDTQYF	TGTGCCAGCAGCGTGCCGGGGGCCCTCACAGATACGCAGTATTTT
-	TRBV2	-	16	TRBJ1-1	CASRPGRGLMNTEAFF	TGTGCCAGCAGGCCTGGGAGGGGCCTAATGAACACTGAAGCTTTCTTT
-	TRBV28	TRBD1	16	TRBJ1-1	CASSSMRTGTDTEAFF	TGTGCCAGCAGTTCCATGAGGACAGGGACGGACACTGAAGCTTTCTTT
-	TRBV4-2	-	13	TRBJ2-3	CASSLQSTDTQYF	TGTGCCAGCAGCCTACAGAGCACAGATACGCAGTATTTT
-	TRBV30	-	15	TRBJ2-5	CAWSGAPSGEETQYF	TGTGCCTGGAGTGGGGCCCCCTCGGGAGAAGAGACCCAGTACTTC
-	TRBV12-3/TRBV12-4	-	12	TRBJ1-5	CASSPGNQPQHF	TGTGCCAGCAGTCCGGGCAATCAGCCCCAGCATTTT
-	TRBV6-5	-	12	TRBJ1-4	CATSRVNEKLFF	TGTGCCACCTCCCGGGTTAATGAAAAACTGTTTTTT
-	TRBV9	TRBD1	14	TRBJ1-2	CASSGGDRARGYTF	TGTGCCAGCAGCGGCGGGGACAGGGCCCGTGGCTACACCTTC
-	TRBV2	-	13	TRBJ2-2	CASSERGTGELFF	TGTGCCAGCAGTGAAAGGGGAACCGGGGAGCTGTTTTTT
-	TRBV29-1	TRBD2	14	TRBJ2-2	CSVDGAGVAGELFF	TGCAGCGTTGATGGAGCGGGGGTGGCCGGGGAGCTGTTTTTT
-	TRBV7-2	-	14	TRBJ2-2	CASSLQGSGGELFF	TGTGCCAGCAGCTTACAGGGGTCGGGCGGGGAGCTGTTTTTT
-	TRBV7-9	-	13	TRBJ2-3	CASSAAGADTQYF	TGTGCCAGCAGTGCGGCGGGCGCAGATACGCAGTATTTT
-	TRBV19	-	11	TRBJ2-7	CASSSSYEQYF	TGTGCCAGTAGCTCCTCGTACGAGCAGTACTTC
-	TRBV7-6	-	18	TRBJ1-1	CASSSTPRGPGGDTEAFF	TGTGCCAGCAGCTCGACTCCCAGGGGCCCGGGAGGGGACACTGAAGCTTTCTTT
-	TRBV28	-	14	TRBJ2-7	CASSPSGGPYEQYF	TGTGCCAGCAGTCCTAGTGGGGGCCCCTACGAGCAGTACTTC